A single sample is the source of the 8 T cell receptor beta chains below, sequenced in a study of blood T cells in healthy people across ages (dated by TCRdb to 2015 to 2017). Library preparation employed 5' RACE. The data were produced on an Illumina HiSeq 2500. The second PCR ran for about 6 to 12 cycles and used a J-beta primer mix along with a sample-barcoded 5' primer. Through fastp at Q25 and MiXCR, TCRdb rebuilt clones from the public reads, retaining in-frame beta chains. Identical CDR3 proteins give one entry, which carries the most common genes and DNA. The sample table holds 850,000 to 1,000,000 distinct CDR3 sequences, of which approximately 50% were seen once. The top ten clonotypes cover about a fifth of the sample. Material for sequencing was blood. Source of these receptors: a woman aged 60 to 75 in good health.

About this clonotype: Its ends do not fully match the called genes, so a read error is possible. The chain joins TRBV6-5 to TRBJ1-1; D perhaps matches TRBD1 (6 bases). The CDR3 has 14 residues. The V gene's germline CDR1 is MNHEY and CDR2 SVGAGI. CDR3 DNA: TGTGCCAGCAGGACGGACAGAGAAGGCACTGGAGCTTTCTTT. Protein: CASRTDREGTGAFF.

This chain joins TRBV28 and TRBJ2-5; 7 bases line up with TRBD2. The germline V gene encodes CDR1 MDHEN and CDR2 SYDVKM. Trimming cost V 2 bases and J 11 bases; bases outside gene matches: 11. This CDR3 is 14 amino acids long. Written as DNA, the CDR3 is TGTGCCAGCAGTTTAGTCGCTGGCTCGCGGGAGCAGTACTTC. It encodes CASSLVAGSREQYF.

This clonotype was seen a few times. The chain uses TRBV20-1 and TRBJ2-7, with a possible D match to TRBD2 (6 bases). V was trimmed by 7 bases and J by 3 bases, leaving 13 bases between them. The germline CDR1 and CDR2 sequences are DFQATT and SNEGSKA (reference sequence). The CDR3 sequence is 12 residues long. CDR3 loop: CSGLEGGYEQYF. Here the CDR3 DNA reads TGCAGTGGTCTGGAGGGAGGCTACGAGCAGTACTTC.

CDR3 protein: CASSLFGVGDGYTF. CDR3 DNA: TGTGCCAGCAGCTTATTCGGAGTCGGTGACGGCTACACCTTC. The chain combines TRBV7-9 with TRBJ1-2; D call uncertain. This CDR3 has 14 amino acids. V was clipped by 2 bases and J by 8 bases, with 15 bases between them. Germline V CDR1 and CDR2: SEHNR, FQNEAQ (reference sequence).

This chain uses TRBV6-2 or TRBV6-3 with TRBJ2-1; D is uncertain. V was clipped by 2 bases and J by 6 bases, with 8 bases between them. CDR1 MNHEY and CDR2 SVGEGT come from the germline V gene. The CDR3 contains 13 residues. CDR3 protein: CASSYDQPNEQFF. The DNA for the CDR3 is TGTGCCAGCAGTTACGACCAGCCCAATGAGCAGTTCTTC.

V usage is TRBV7-2 and J usage is TRBJ1-2; TRBD1 matches 7 bases. The CDR3 is 14 amino acids. Trimming took 0 bases from V and 8 from J; bases not matched to a gene: 6. The germline V gene has CDR1 SGHTA and CDR2 FQGNSA. CDR3 in DNA: TGTGCCAGCAGCTTAGCGCTGACAGGGAGAGGCTACACCTTC. It encodes CASSLALTGRGYTF. The complete variable domain, with remaining parts taken from reference TRBV7-2 and TRBJ1-2, reads GAGVSQSPSNKVTEKGKDVELRCDPISGHTALYWYRQSLGQGLEFLIYFQGNSAPDKSGLPSDRFSAERTGGSVSTLTIQRTQQEDSAVYLCASSLALTGRGYTFGSGTRLTVV.

This clonotype was observed a few times. The J gene is TRBJ2-1, the V gene TRBV29-1; 8 bases line up with TRBD2. This CDR3 spans 14 amino acids. Losses at the gene ends were 4 bases for V and 2 bases for J; bases not matched to a gene: 4. CDR1 is SQVTM, CDR2 ANQGSEA, per germline. CDR3 nucleotide sequence: TGCAGCGTTGGGGACGGGAGGGCCTACAATGAGCAGTTCTTC. It yields the protein CSVGDGRAYNEQFF.

A single count supports this clonotype. The chain has TRBV7-2 and TRBJ2-1; 9 bases agree with TRBD2. The CDR3 length is 15 residues. Losses at the gene ends were 8 bases for V and 0 bases for J; bases not matched to a gene: 5. In germline, CDR1 is SGHTA, CDR2 FQGNSA. The CDR3 sequence: CASRSSGDSYNEQFF. The CDR3 DNA reads TGTGCCAGCCGATCTAGCGGGGACTCCTACAATGAGCAGTTCTTC.